What follows are 25 T cell receptor beta chains derived from one specimen sequenced in a study of T cells in lung cancer brain metastases. Libraries were prepared by immunoSEQ multiplex PCR; TCRdb keeps only in-frame clonotypes and omits some of them. The sample contains about 800 clones, around 85% of which appear only once. The sequencing sample was made of tumor tissue from a brain metastasis. These receptors all stem from a man between 65 and 80 years old with non-small cell lung cancer that had spread to the brain.

The CDR3 loop is CARTKRGQNTGELFF. In nucleotides, the CDR3 is TGTGCCCGGACGAAGAGGGGACAGAACACCGGGGAGCTGTTTTTT. This chain joins TRBV30 and TRBJ2-2, with D perhaps TRBD1 (6 bases). Germline-derived CDR1 and CDR2 are GTSNPN and SVGIG (reference sequence). The CDR3 is 15 residues long. V lost 8 bases to trimming and J lost 1 base, with 17 bases between them. The full variable domain, in which reference TRBV30 and TRBJ2-2 provide the parts outside the CDR3, is SQTIHQWPATLVQPVGSPLSLECTVEGTSNPNLYWYRQAAGRGLQLLFYSVGIGQISSEVPQNLSASRPQDRQFILSSKKLLLSDSGFYLCARTKRGQNTGELFFGEGSRLTVL.

In its sample, this clone was seen once. This chain links TRBV4-3 with TRBJ1-4, with D hard to call. The CDR3 is 15 amino acids. Trimming removed 0 bases at V and 8 bases at J, with 13 bases between. The germline gives CDR1 LGHNA, CDR2 YSLEER. CDR3 sequence: CASSQDNGVAEKLFF. As DNA, the CDR3 is TGCGCCAGCAGCCAAGATAACGGGGTCGCGGAAAAACTGTTTTTT.

The chain has TRBV11-1 and TRBJ2-1; no clear D. V was shortened by 4 bases and J by 6 bases, with 10 bases between the two germline ends. This CDR3 has 13 residues. Germline CDR1 is SGHAT and CDR2 is FQDESV (reference sequence). CDR3 bases: TGTGCCAGCAGCTGGGTCCCCGGCAATGAGCAGTTCTTC. This encodes CASSWVPGNEQFF.

This sequence joins TRBV29-1 and TRBJ2-2; D is uncertain. CDR1 is SQVTM, CDR2 ANQGSEA, per germline. V gave up 4 bases and J gave up 7 bases, with 10 bases separating them. CDR3 size: 12 residues. This CDR3 reads CSVVVTNGELFF. Here the CDR3 DNA reads TGCAGCGTTGTAGTTACGAACGGGGAGCTGTTTTTT.

In this sample, this clone turned up once. The chain joins TRBV9 to TRBJ2-2, with 8 nucleotides matching TRBD2. Germline trimming cut 0 bases from V and 4 bases from J; bases unmatched to any gene: 2. Germline-derived CDR1 and CDR2 are SGDLS and YYNGEE. The CDR3 extends over 15 amino acids. The CDR3 bases are TGTGCCAGCAGCGTAGTGAGCGGGGGCACCGGGGAGCTGTTTTTT. Its protein product is CASSVVSGGTGELFF.

CDR3 residues: CASSAGVGPGNTIYF. For the CDR3, the DNA is TGTGCCAGCAGTGCCGGAGTAGGGCCTGGAAACACCATATATTTT. The chain has TRBV6-4 and TRBJ1-3; D call uncertain. V was trimmed by 4 bases and J by 2 bases, leaving 12 bases between them. The CDR3 covers 15 residues. CDR1 and CDR2 (germline): MRHNA, SNTAGT.

V is TRBV7-5 and J is TRBJ2-7; the table assigns TRBD1, which was not confirmed against the DNA. TRBV7-5 is an annotated pseudogene. This CDR3 is built from 13 residues. As DNA, the CDR3 is TGTGCCAGAAGCGCCGTCAGGGTCTACGAACAGTACGTC. It encodes CARSAVRVYEQYV.

This rearrangement joins TRBV15 to TRBJ2-5; the match to TRBD2 covers 8 bases. Germline CDR1 reads LNHNV; CDR2 reads YYDKDF (reference sequence). Trimming at V came to 2 bases and at J to 4 bases, leaving 0 bases not matched to a gene. The CDR3 consists of 13 residues. CDR3 bases: TGTGCCACCAGCAGACTAGCGGGAGAGACCCAGTACTTC. Protein: CATSRLAGETQYF.

The V and J genes are TRBV9 and TRBJ2-3; 8 nucleotides line up with TRBD2. Germline CDR1 and CDR2: SGDLS and YYNGEE. This CDR3 contains 14 residues. J lost 5 bases, V lost 3 bases, and 5 bases had no gene match. Written as DNA, the CDR3 is TGTGCCAGCAGCGCCGGACTAGCTGTAGATACGCAGTATTTT. Its translation is CASSAGLAVDTQYF.

This chain uses TRBV19 with TRBJ1-2; possible D gene TRBD1, 6 bases. The CDR3 extends over 14 amino acids. Trimming cost V 6 bases and J 6 bases, with 17 bases left between them. Germline CDR1 is LNHDA and CDR2 is SQIVND (reference sequence). This CDR3 is CASRFIRGEHGYTF. In DNA form, the CDR3 reads TGTGCCAGTAGATTCATCAGGGGTGAGCATGGCTACACCTTC.

The rearrangement uses TRBV27 and TRBJ1-1; D is unresolved. This CDR3 is built from 12 residues. CDR1 is MNHEY and CDR2 is SMNVEV in the germline V gene (reference sequence). Trimming left V 5 bases short and J 3 bases short, with 7 bases between. The CDR3: CASSGPYTEAFF. In nucleotides, the CDR3 is TGTGCCAGCAGTGGACCCTACACTGAAGCTTTCTTT.

This chain uses TRBV5-4 with TRBJ2-5; D is perhaps TRBD2 (6 bases). Per germline, CDR1 SGHNT and CDR2 YYREEE (reference sequence). V lost 4 bases and J 4 bases, leaving 14 bases between the germline ends. CDR3 length: 14 residues. Here the CDR3 DNA reads TGTGCCAGCAGCCCGGGAGTTCGGGGAGAGACCCAGTACTTC. It specifies CASSPGVRGETQYF.

This clone has only one observation. V gene TRBV29-1 combines with J gene TRBJ1-1; maybe TRBD1 (5 bases). The V and J ends lost 2 bases and 12 bases respectively, with 13 bases between them. Germline V gives CDR1 SQVTM, CDR2 ANQGSEA. The CDR3 contains 11 residues. CDR3 sequence reads: CSVEQGLESFF. The CDR3 DNA reads TGCAGCGTTGAACAGGGTCTTGAGTCTTTCTTT. The full variable domain, its missing parts supplied by reference TRBV29-1 and TRBJ1-1, is SAVISQKPSRDICQRGTSLTIQCQVDSQVTMMFWYRQQPGQSLTLIATANQGSEATYESGFVIDKFPISRPNLTFSTLTVSNMSPEDSSIYLCSVEQGLESFFGQGTRLTVV.

About this clone: At the DNA level, this CDR3 is encoded by other sequences in the same sample as well. The chain is built from TRBV30 and TRBJ2-5; 13 bases align to TRBD2. Losses at the gene ends were 0 bases for V and 1 base for J; bases not matched to a gene: 8. The V gene's germline CDR1 is GTSNPN and CDR2 SVGIG (reference sequence). This CDR3 spans 18 amino acids. The CDR3 DNA reads TGTGCCTGGAGTGTTCTACTAGCGGGAGGGCCGCGCCAAGAGACCCAGTACTTC. Protein: CAWSVLLAGGPRQETQYF. The full variable domain, in which reference TRBV30 and TRBJ2-5 provide the parts outside the CDR3, is SQTIHQWPATLVQPVGSPLSLECTVEGTSNPNLYWYRQAAGRGLQLLFYSVGIGQISSEVPQNLSASRPQDRQFILSSKKLLLSDSGFYLCAWSVLLAGGPRQETQYFGPGTRLLVL.

The chain has TRBV4-2 and TRBJ2-7, with 13 bases fitting TRBD2. V shed 0 bases and J 12 bases; nucleotides not matched to a gene: 8. This CDR3 comprises 15 residues. Germline V CDR1 and CDR2: LGHNA, YNFKEQ. The CDR3 DNA reads as TGTGCCAGCAGCCAAGATGGGACTAGCGGGAATAGGTTGTACTTC. It specifies CASSQDGTSGNRLYF.

Regarding this clone: Sequence at one end of the junction differs from germline and may be a read error. The sample carries other DNA sequences with the same CDR3. The gene calls are TRBV18 and TRBJ1-1; D unresolved. CDR3 size: 16 residues. The germline CDR1 and CDR2 sequences are KGHSH and LQKENI. CDR3 residues: CASSPPDAAFWTEAFF. As DNA, the CDR3 is TGTGCCAGCTCACCACCCGACGCGGCATTTTGGACTGAAGCTTTTTTT.

V usage is TRBV7-9 and J usage is TRBJ2-2; the D is unclear. CDR3 length: 14 amino acids. CDR1 and CDR2 (germline): SEHNR, FQNEAQ (reference sequence). Trimming removed 7 bases at V and 0 bases at J, with 9 bases between. CDR3 sequence: CASTTNPNTGELFF. The CDR3, as DNA: TGTGCCAGCACTACCAACCCGAACACCGGGGAGCTGTTTTTT.

This chain links TRBV4-2 with TRBJ2-3, with D tentatively TRBD2 (5 bases). Germline assignment: CDR1 LGHNA and CDR2 YNFKEQ. V was trimmed by 1 base and J by 2 bases, leaving 16 bases between them. CDR3 length equals 17 residues. CDR3 nucleotide sequence: TGTGCCAGCAGCCAAGCTAACAGCGGTGCCCACACAGATACGCAGTATTTT. Translation: CASSQANSGAHTDTQYF.

This chain uses TRBV30 with TRBJ1-5; possible D gene TRBD1, 6 bases. The germline V gene encodes CDR1 GTSNPN and CDR2 SVGIG (reference sequence). The CDR3 extends over 18 amino acids. V was cut by 3 bases and J by 0 bases, with 21 bases left in between. The CDR3 protein is CAWRARGGGRDSNQPQHF. The CDR3 nucleotides read TGTGCCTGGAGGGCCCGAGGAGGGGGGCGAGATAGCAATCAGCCCCAGCATTTT.

In DNA form, the CDR3 reads TGTGCCAGCAGTTACTCGGGGACAGGGAATCCAGATACGCAGTATTTT. Amino acids: CASSYSGTGNPDTQYF. The chain recombines TRBV6-6 with TRBJ2-3, with 9 bases lining up with TRBD1. Germline loops: CDR1 MNHNY, CDR2 SVGAGI (reference sequence). The CDR3 length is 16 residues. V trimming: 0 bases; J trimming: 4 bases; junction bases outside the gene matches: 5.

This chain uses TRBV9 with TRBJ2-2; TRBD2 matches at 7 bases. The CDR3 loop spans 15 amino acids. Germline trimming cut 3 bases from V and 5 bases from J; bases unmatched to any gene: 7. Germline V gives CDR1 SGDLS, CDR2 YYNGEE. CDR3 in amino acids: CASSAGTTQTGELFF. Here the CDR3 DNA reads TGTGCCAGCAGCGCCGGGACTACTCAAACCGGGGAGCTGTTTTTT.

Note on this clone: Germline is not matched at one junction end, which may reflect a read error. V is TRBV4-3 and J is TRBJ2-7; TRBD2 agrees at 9 bases. The CDR3 is made up of 15 amino acids. The germline V gene has CDR1 LGHNA and CDR2 YSLEER. The DNA of the CDR3 is TGCGTCAGCAGCCAAGATGCGGGAGGGGCCTACGAGCAGTACTTC. This encodes CVSSQDAGGAYEQYF.

This clone was recorded once. This chain uses TRBV28 with TRBJ2-7, with D perhaps matching TRBD1 or TRBD2 (6 bases each). Germline V gene lookup returns CDR1 MDHEN and CDR2 SYDVKM. Deletions cut 2 bases from V and 6 bases from J, with 20 bases between. The CDR3 contains 16 residues. The CDR3 here is CASSLTTSMGGGEQYF. For the CDR3, the DNA is TGTGCCAGCAGTTTAACCACGTCTATGGGGGGCGGCGAGCAGTACTTC.

The CDR3 loop is CASSEGTGHQGGYTF. The CDR3 coding sequence is TGTGCCAGCAGCGAGGGGACAGGCCACCAGGGTGGCTACACCTTC. The chain is built from TRBV9 and TRBJ1-2, with TRBD1 matching 8 bases. Per germline, CDR1 SGDLS and CDR2 YYNGEE. This CDR3 has 15 amino acids. Trimming took 3 bases from V and 7 from J; bases not matched to a gene: 11.

The V call is TRBV7-8, the J call TRBJ1-5; D uncertain. The CDR3 length is 15 residues. V was trimmed by 1 base and J by 2 bases, leaving 9 bases between them. The germline V gene has CDR1 SGHVS and CDR2 FQNEAQ. The CDR3 spells CASSLGPNRNQPQHF. In DNA, the CDR3 is TGTGCCAGCAGCTTAGGCCCGAACCGCAATCAGCCCCAGCATTTT.